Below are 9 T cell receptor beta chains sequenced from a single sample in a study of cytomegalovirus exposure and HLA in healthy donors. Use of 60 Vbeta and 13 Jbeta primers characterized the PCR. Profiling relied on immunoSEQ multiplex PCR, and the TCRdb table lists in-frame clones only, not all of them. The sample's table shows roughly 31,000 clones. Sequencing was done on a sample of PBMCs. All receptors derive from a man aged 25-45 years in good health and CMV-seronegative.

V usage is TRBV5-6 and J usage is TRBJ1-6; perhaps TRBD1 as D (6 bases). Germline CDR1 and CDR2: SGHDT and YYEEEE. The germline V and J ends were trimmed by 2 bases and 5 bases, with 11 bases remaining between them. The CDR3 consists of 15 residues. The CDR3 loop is CASSFQGRDNSPLHF. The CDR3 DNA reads TGTGCCAGCAGCTTTCAGGGGAGGGATAATTCACCCCTCCACTTT.

The chain's CDR3 is CASSEEDRLVYEQYF. CDR3 in DNA: TGTGCCAGCAGTGAAGAGGACAGGCTAGTCTACGAGCAGTACTTC. The V and J genes are TRBV6-1 and TRBJ2-7; the match to TRBD1 covers 7 bases. J lost 3 bases, V lost 1 base, and 6 bases had no gene match. This CDR3 spans 15 amino acids. Germline assignment: CDR1 MNHNS and CDR2 SASEGT.

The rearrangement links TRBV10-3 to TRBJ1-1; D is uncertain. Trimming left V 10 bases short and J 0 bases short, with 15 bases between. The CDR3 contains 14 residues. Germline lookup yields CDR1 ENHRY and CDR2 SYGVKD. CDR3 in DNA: TGTGCCACCTCGCCCGGGTCCTTGAACACTGAAGCTTTCTTT. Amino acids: CATSPGSLNTEAFF.

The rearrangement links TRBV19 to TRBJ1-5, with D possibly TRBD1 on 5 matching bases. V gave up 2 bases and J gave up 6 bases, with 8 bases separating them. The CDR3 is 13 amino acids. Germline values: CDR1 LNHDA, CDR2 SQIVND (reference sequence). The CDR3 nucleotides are TGTGCCAGTAGTATACAGGGCCGTCAGCCCCAGCATTTT. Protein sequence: CASSIQGRQPQHF.

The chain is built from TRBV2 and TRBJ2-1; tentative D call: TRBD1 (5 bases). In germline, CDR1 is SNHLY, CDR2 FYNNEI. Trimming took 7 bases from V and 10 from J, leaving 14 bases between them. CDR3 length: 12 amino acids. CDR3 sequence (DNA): TGTGCCAGCAACCTAGACAGAACCGAGCAGTTCTTC. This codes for CASNLDRTEQFF.

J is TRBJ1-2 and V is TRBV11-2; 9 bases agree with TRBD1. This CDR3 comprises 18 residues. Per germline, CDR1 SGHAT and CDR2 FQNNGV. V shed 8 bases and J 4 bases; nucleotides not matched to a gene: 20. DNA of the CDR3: TGTGCCAGCGGTACACAACGGCGGGACAGGGTACAAGGCTATGGCTACACCTTC. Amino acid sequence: CASGTQRRDRVQGYGYTF.

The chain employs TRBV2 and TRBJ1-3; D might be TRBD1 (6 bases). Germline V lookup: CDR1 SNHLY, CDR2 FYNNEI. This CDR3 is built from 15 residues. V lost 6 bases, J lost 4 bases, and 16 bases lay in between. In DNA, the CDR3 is TGTGCCAGCAGGCGGGGGGACACGGCGGGAAACACCATATATTTT. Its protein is CASRRGDTAGNTIYF.

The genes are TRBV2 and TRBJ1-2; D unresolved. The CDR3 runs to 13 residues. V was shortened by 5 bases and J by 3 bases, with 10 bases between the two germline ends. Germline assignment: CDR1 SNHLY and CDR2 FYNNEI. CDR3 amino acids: CASSLSAHYGYTF. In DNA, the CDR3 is TGTGCCAGCAGTCTAAGTGCCCACTATGGCTACACCTTC.

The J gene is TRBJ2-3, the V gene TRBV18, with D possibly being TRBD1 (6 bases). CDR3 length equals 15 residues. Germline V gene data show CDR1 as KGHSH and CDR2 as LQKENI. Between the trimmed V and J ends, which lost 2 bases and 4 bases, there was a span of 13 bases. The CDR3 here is CASSPIAGVPDTQYF. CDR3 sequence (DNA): TGTGCCAGCTCACCAATTGCAGGGGTACCAGATACGCAGTATTTT. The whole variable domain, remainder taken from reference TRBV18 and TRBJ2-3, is NAGVMQNPRHLVRRRGQEARLRCSPMKGHSHVYWYRQLPEEGLKFMVYLQKENIIDESGMPKERFSAEFPKEGPSILRIQQVVRGDSAAYFCASSPIAGVPDTQYFGPGTRLTVL.